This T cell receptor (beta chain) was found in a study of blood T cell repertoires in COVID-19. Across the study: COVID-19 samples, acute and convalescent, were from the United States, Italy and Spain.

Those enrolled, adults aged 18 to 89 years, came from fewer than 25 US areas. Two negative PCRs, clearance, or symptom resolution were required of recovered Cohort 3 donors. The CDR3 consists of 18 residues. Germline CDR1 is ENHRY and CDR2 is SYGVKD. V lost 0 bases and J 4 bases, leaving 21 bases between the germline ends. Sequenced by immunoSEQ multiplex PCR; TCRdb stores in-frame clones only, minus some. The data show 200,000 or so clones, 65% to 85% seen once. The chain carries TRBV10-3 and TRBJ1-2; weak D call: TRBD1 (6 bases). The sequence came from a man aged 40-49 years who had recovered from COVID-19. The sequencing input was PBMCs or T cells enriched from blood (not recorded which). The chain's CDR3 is CAISESTRFAETGYGYTF. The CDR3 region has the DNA TGTGCCATCAGTGAGTCGACTCGGTTTGCCGAGACAGGCTATGGCTACACCTTC.